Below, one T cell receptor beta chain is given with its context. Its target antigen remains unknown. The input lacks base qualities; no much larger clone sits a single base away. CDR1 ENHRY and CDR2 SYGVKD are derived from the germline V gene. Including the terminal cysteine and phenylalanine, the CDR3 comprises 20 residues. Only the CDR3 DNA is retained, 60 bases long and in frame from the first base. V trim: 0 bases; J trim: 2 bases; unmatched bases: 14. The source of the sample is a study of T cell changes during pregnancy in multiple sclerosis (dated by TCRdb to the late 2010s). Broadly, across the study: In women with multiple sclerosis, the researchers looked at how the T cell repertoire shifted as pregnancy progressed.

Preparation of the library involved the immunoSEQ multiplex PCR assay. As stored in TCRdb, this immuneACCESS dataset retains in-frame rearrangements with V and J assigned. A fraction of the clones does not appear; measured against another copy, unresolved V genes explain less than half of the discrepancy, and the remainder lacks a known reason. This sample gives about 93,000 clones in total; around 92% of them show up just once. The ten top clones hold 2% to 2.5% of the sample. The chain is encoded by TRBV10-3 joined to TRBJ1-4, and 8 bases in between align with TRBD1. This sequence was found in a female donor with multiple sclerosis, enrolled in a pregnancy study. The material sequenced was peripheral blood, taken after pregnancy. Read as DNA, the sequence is TGTGCCATCAGTGAGTCCAATCCCGGACAGGGTGAAGGCACTAATGAAAAACTGTTTTTT. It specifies CAISESNPGQGEGTNEKLFF.